This T cell receptor beta chain was recorded in a study of blood T cell repertoires in COVID-19. The wider study: There were acute and convalescent COVID-19 samples, and they came from the United States, Italy and Spain.

CDR1 KGHSH and CDR2 LQKENI come from the germline V gene. The V gene lost 1 base and the J gene lost 5 bases, with 9 bases spanning the gap. There are 14 residues in the CDR3. Repertoires were generated with immunoSEQ multiplex PCR, while TCRdb's copy carries only in-frame clones and drops some. The sample lists about 110,000 clones, roughly four fifths occurring once. This sequence originates from a woman aged 60 to 75 with acute or convalescent COVID-19. This chain links TRBV18 with TRBJ1-5, with D perhaps TRBD1 (5 bases). The sequenced material came from peripheral blood. The CDR3 DNA follows: TGTGCCAGCTCACCACAGGGGTTCGATCAGCCCCAGCATTTT. This codes for CASSPQGFDQPQHF. The full variable domain, rest sourced from reference TRBV18 and TRBJ1-5, is NAGVMQNPRHLVRRRGQEARLRCSPMKGHSHVYWYRQLPEEGLKFMVYLQKENIIDESGMPKERFSAEFPKEGPSILRIQQVVRGDSAAYFCASSPQGFDQPQHFGDGTRLSIL.